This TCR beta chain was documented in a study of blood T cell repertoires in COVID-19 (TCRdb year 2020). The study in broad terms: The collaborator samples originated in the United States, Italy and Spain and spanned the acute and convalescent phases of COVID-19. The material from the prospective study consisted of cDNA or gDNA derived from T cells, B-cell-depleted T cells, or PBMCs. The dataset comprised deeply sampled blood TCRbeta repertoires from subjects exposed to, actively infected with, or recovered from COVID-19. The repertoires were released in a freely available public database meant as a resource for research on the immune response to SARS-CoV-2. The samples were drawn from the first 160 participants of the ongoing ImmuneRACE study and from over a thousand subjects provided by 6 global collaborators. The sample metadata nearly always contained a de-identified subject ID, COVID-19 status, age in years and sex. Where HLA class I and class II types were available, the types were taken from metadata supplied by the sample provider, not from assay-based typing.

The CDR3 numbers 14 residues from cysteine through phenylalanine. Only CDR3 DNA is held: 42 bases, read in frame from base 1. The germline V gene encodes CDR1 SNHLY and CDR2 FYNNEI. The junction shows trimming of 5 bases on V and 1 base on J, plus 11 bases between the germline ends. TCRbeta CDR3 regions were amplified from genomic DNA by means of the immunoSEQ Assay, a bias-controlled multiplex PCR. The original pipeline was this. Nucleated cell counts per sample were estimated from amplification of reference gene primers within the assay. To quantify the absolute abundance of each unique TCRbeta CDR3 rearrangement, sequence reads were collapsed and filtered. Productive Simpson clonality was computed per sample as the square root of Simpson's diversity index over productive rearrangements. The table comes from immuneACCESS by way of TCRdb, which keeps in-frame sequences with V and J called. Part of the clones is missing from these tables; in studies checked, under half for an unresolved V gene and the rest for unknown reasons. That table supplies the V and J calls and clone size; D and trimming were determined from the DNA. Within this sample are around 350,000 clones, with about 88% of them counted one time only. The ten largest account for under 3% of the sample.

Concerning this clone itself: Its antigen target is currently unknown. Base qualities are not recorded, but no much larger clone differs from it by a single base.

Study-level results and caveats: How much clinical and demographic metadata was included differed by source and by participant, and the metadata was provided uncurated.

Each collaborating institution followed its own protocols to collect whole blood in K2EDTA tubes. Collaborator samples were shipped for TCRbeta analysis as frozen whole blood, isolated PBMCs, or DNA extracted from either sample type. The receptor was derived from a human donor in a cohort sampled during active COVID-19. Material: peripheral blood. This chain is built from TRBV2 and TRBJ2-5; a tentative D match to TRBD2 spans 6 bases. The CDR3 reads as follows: CASSQTSSQETQYF. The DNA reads TGTGCCAGCAGTCAAACTAGCTCCCAAGAGACCCAGTACTTC.